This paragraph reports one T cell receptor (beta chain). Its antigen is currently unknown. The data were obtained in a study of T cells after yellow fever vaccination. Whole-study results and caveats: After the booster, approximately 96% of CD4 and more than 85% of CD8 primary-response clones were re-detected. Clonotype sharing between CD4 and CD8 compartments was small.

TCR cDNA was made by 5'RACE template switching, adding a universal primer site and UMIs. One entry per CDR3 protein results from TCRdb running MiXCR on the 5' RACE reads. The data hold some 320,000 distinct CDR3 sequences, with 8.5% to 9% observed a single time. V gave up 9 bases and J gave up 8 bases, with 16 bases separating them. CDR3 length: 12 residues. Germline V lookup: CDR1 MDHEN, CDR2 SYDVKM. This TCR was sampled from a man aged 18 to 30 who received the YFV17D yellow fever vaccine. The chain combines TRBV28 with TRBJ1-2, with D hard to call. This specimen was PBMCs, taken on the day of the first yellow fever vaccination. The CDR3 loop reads CASSTSGLGYTF. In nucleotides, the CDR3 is TGTGCCAGTTCCACGTCCGGCCTAGGCTACACCTTC.